This is a list of T cell receptor beta chains from one sample in a study of breast tumors, draining lymph nodes, adjacent tissues. TCRdb re-called the multiplex PCR reads through MiXCR, storing one row per CDR3 protein. Among roughly 130,000 distinct CDR3 sequences listed, just under 20% were seen once. The specimen was axillary lymph node tissue. The source of these receptors is a female donor with breast cancer. Some clones in this sample may be carry-over from other donors' samples. CDR3s include the opening cysteine and the closing phenylalanine or tryptophan. Each record gives: CDR3 DNA, CDR3 protein, clone size, D gene, J gene, V gene. D genes are given only for firm matches. Not all rows give a size; the values are once, few, many and, for expanded clones, a class.

TGTGCTAGTGGGCGGGACAGGGCAGAGACCCAGTACTTC	CASGRDRAETQYF	many	TRBD1	TRBJ2-5	TRBV12-5
TGCAGTGCTAGGGTGTCGAGTGCGGGCGATGAGCAGTTCTTC	CSARVSSAGDEQFF	many	-	TRBJ2-1	TRBV20-1
TGCGCCAGCAGCCAGAGGACAGGGGGAAACTTTTCACCCCTCCACTTT	CASSQRTGGNFSPLHF	many	TRBD1	TRBJ1-6	TRBV4-1
TGTGCCAGCAGTCCTCCCGCAGGGAACACCGGGGAGCTGTTTTTT	CASSPPAGNTGELFF	-	-	TRBJ2-2	TRBV28
TGCGCCAGCAGCTTGTTCGTAGGTCGAGAGACCCAGTACTTC	CASSLFVGRETQYF	few	-	TRBJ2-5	TRBV5-1
TGCGCCAGCAGCTTGGACGGGGGGGGCTCTGGAAACACCATATATTTT	CASSLDGGGSGNTIYF	many	-	TRBJ1-3	TRBV5-1
TGTGCCAGCCGAGAAAGCTCCTACAATGAGCAGTTCTTC	CASRESSYNEQFF	many	-	TRBJ2-1	TRBV6-5
TGTGCCAGCAGCTTGGCTACAGTAGACATGAATACGCAGTATTTT	CASSLATVDMNTQYF	-	-	TRBJ2-3	TRBV5-4
TGTGCCAGCAGTGACCCGCGACAGGGGATATACGAGCAGTACTTC	CASSDPRQGIYEQYF	-	TRBD1	TRBJ2-7	TRBV12-3/TRBV12-4
TGTGCCAGCAGCTTAGAGAGGACCTTATATTTT	CASSLERTLYF	many	-	TRBJ1-3	TRBV7-9
TGTGCCAGCAGTCTCGGACTAGCGAGCTCCTACGAGCAGTACTTC	CASSLGLASSYEQYF	many	TRBD2	TRBJ2-7	TRBV11-2
TGCAGTGCTAGAGTCCCTAGCGGGCGCCAAGAGACCCAGTACTTC	CSARVPSGRQETQYF	many	TRBD2	TRBJ2-5	TRBV20-1
TGCGCCAGCAGCCAAGATGATCTGGCCGATGAGCAGTTCTTC	CASSQDDLADEQFF	many	-	TRBJ2-1	TRBV4-1
TGTGCCAGCAGTTTGGACAGGGCGTCCTACAATGAGCAGTTCTTC	CASSLDRASYNEQFF	many	TRBD1	TRBJ2-1	TRBV11-1
TGCAGTGCAACCCCCTCCGGGACTAGCGGGGGGAGCACAGATACGCAGTATTTT	CSATPSGTSGGSTDTQYF	many	TRBD2	TRBJ2-3	TRBV20-1
TGTGCCAGCAGTTTGGCCACCCGGACGCTTGAAGCTTTCTTT	CASSLATRTLEAFF	-	-	TRBJ1-1	TRBV12-3/TRBV12-4
TGTGCCAGCAGGGCTGTTGGACTAGCGGGAGAGACCCAGTACTTC	CASRAVGLAGETQYF	many	TRBD2	TRBJ2-5	TRBV5-5